A single sample gave rise to the 10 T cell receptor beta chains below, sequenced in a study of blood T cell repertoires in COVID-19. The method was immunoSEQ multiplex PCR; TCRdb's version includes in-frame clones alone and lacks a portion of them. The sample consists of 400,000 or so clones, 90% of them appearing once. The material sequenced was PBMCs or T cells enriched from blood (not recorded which). Receptors were obtained from a man aged 18 to 30 who had recovered from COVID-19.

On this clone itself: This sample includes further DNA sequences coding for the same CDR3. The chain recombines TRBV7-2 with TRBJ2-3; tentative D call: TRBD1 (6 bases). The CDR3 is 15 residues long. CDR1 and CDR2 from the germline V gene are SGHTA and FQGNSA. V lost 1 base to trimming and J lost 1 base, with 9 bases between them. In nucleotides, the CDR3 is TGTGCCAGCAGCTTAGGCAGGGGTGGCACAGATACGCAGTATTTT. It encodes CASSLGRGGTDTQYF.

In the case of this clone: Other DNA variants within this sample encode the same CDR3. In nucleotides, the CDR3 is TGCGCCAGCAGCTTCGGGGGGAGCAATCAGCCCCAGCATTTT. Translation: CASSFGGSNQPQHF. The chain joins TRBV5-1 to TRBJ1-5, with D possibly TRBD1 on 5 matching bases. The V end was cut by 2 bases, the J end by 1 base, with 7 bases between. The germline gives CDR1 SGHRS, CDR2 YFSETQ. The CDR3 loop spans 14 amino acids. The full variable domain, with the rest looked up from reference TRBV5-1 and TRBJ1-5, is KAGVTQTPRYLIKTRGQQVTLSCSPISGHRSVSWYQQTPGQGLQFLFEYFSETQRNKGNFPGRFSGRQFSNSRSEMNVSTLELGDSALYLCASSFGGSNQPQHFGDGTRLSIL.

CDR3 residues: CASSRGREETQYF. The DNA for the CDR3 is TGTGCCAGCAGTCGAGGGAGGGAGGAGACCCAGTACTTC. The chain has TRBV28 and TRBJ2-5; TRBD2 matches 7 bases. The CDR3 is made up of 13 amino acids. The germline gives CDR1 MDHEN, CDR2 SYDVKM. V gave up 5 bases and J gave up 5 bases; unmatched junction bases: 5.

This clone appeared a single time. The chain recombines TRBV11-3 with TRBJ2-5; no clear D. The CDR3 length is 14 residues. Germline CDR1 is SGHNT and CDR2 is YENEEA. V lost 4 bases and J 2 bases, leaving 11 bases between the germline ends. The CDR3 region is CASSYPGAQETQYF. For the CDR3, the DNA is TGTGCCAGCAGCTACCCCGGAGCACAAGAGACCCAGTACTTC. The variable domain in full, completed from reference TRBV11-3 and TRBJ2-5, reads EAGVVQSPRYKIIEKKQPVAFWCNPISGHNTLYWYLQNLGQGPELLIRYENEEAVDDSQLPKDRFSAERLKGVDSTLKIQPAELGDSAVYLCASSYPGAQETQYFGPGTRLLVL.

The gene calls are TRBV28 and TRBJ1-1, with 7 bases matching TRBD1. With V trimmed by 4 bases and J by 0 bases, 8 bases remained unmatched. Germline assignment: CDR1 MDHEN and CDR2 SYDVKM. The CDR3 runs to 16 residues. CDR3 residues: CASSYGDRYMNTEAFF. CDR3 sequence (DNA): TGTGCCAGCAGTTATGGGGACAGATACATGAACACTGAAGCTTTCTTT.

CDR3 loop: CSVEDSPKNTEAFF. CDR3 DNA sequence: TGCAGCGTTGAGGACAGCCCCAAGAACACTGAAGCTTTCTTT. V gene TRBV29-1 combines with J gene TRBJ1-1, with a possible D match to TRBD1 (6 bases). Per germline, CDR1 SQVTM and CDR2 ANQGSEA. V lost 3 bases to trimming and J lost 1 base, with 12 bases between them. This CDR3 is built from 14 residues.

About this clone itself: The junction differs from germline at one of its ends, possibly a read error. The rearrangement links TRBV5-6 to TRBJ2-7, with a possible D match to TRBD2 (5 bases). The CDR3 length is 14 residues. The germline gives CDR1 SGHDT, CDR2 YYEEEE. The CDR3 DNA follows: TGTGCCAGCAGCTTGGGCGTTTCTGGACTCGAACACTCCTTC. Translation gives CASSLGVSGLEHSF.

The V and J genes are TRBV5-1 and TRBJ1-4; 11 bases match TRBD1. Germline lookup yields CDR1 SGHRS and CDR2 YFSETQ. The V gene end was trimmed by 4 bases and the J gene end by 4 bases; junction bases not matched to a gene: 3. The CDR3 is 15 residues long. The CDR3 spells CASSDGTGGNEKLFF. DNA of the CDR3: TGCGCCAGCAGCGACGGGACAGGGGGTAATGAAAAACTGTTTTTT.

This clone was counted only a few times. The chain uses TRBV18 and TRBJ1-1; the match to TRBD1 covers 9 bases. V lost 4 bases to trimming and J lost 4 bases; unmatched junction nucleotides: 7. The CDR3 spans 15 residues. Germline lookup yields CDR1 KGHSH and CDR2 LQKENI. The CDR3 protein is CASSLTPTGGTEAFF. The CDR3 DNA reads TGTGCCAGCTCACTAACTCCGACAGGGGGCACTGAAGCTTTCTTT.

The count of this clone is one. The chain couples TRBV4-1 to TRBJ1-3; D is possibly TRBD1 (6 bases). The CDR3 has 16 amino acids. V was clipped by 2 bases and J by 0 bases, with 11 bases between them. CDR1 and CDR2 (germline): MGHRA, YSYEKL. CDR3 nucleotides: TGCGCCAGCAGCCAACCCTTGGACAGCTCTGGAAACACCATATATTTT. Its protein product is CASSQPLDSSGNTIYF.